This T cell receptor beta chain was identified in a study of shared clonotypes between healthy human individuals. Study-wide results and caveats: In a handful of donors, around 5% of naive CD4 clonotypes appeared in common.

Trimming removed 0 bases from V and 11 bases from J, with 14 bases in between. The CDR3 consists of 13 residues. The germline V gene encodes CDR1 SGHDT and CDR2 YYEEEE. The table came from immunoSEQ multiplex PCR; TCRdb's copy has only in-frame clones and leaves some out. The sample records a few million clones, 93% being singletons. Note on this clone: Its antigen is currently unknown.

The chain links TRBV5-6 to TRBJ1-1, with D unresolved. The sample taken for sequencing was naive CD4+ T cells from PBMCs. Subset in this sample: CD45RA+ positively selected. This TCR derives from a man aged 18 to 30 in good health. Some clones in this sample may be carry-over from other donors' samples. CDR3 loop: CASSLGVHPPAFF. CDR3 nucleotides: TGTGCCAGCAGCTTGGGTGTACACCCGCCCGCTTTCTTT. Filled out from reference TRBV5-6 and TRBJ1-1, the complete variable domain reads DAGVTQSPTHLIKTRGQQVTLRCSPKSGHDTVSWYQQALGQGPQFIFQYYEEEERQRGNFPDRFSGHQFPNYSSELNVNALLLGDSALYLCASSLGVHPPAFFGQGTRLTVV.